This T cell receptor (beta chain) was recovered during a study of PD-1 blockade in classical Hodgkin lymphoma. The CDR3 consists of 15 residues. Germline-derived CDR1 and CDR2 are SNHLY and FYNNEI. Trimming cost V 6 bases and J 7 bases, with 16 bases left between them. Using immunoSEQ multiplex PCR, the repertoire was profiled, and TCRdb retains in-frame clones only, with some absent. The sample carries some 20,000 clones, 80% recorded once. This clone came up a few times. The antigen is unknown. Study results and limitations: Still unresolved is the cause of the repertoire differences, which may be disease activity or prior therapy. According to reports, newly diagnosed patients had lower baseline TCR diversity than healthy donors, and relapsed/refractory patients had lower baseline TCR diversity still. Complete responders entered with baseline diversity on par with newly diagnosed patients, the results showed.

After autologous stem cell transplantation all patients relapsed, and prior brentuximab vedotin exposure differed between cohorts. The sequencing used peripheral blood mononuclear cells (PBMCs), collected before the second cycle of nivolumab. This TCR was recovered from a human donor with classical Hodgkin lymphoma. The chain uses TRBV2 and TRBJ1-6; D may be TRBD1 (5 bases). CDR3 region: CASSLGQGNNSPLHF. The CDR3, as DNA: TGTGCCAGCAGCCTCGGGCAGGGCAACAATTCACCCCTCCACTTT. The entire variable domain, with the rest obtained from reference TRBV2 and TRBJ1-6, is as follows: EPEVTQTPSHQVTQMGQEVILRCVPISNHLYFYWYRQILGQKVEFLVSFYNNEISEKSEIFDDQFSVERPDGSNFTLKIRSTKLEDSAMYFCASSLGQGNNSPLHFGNGTRLTVT.